The 15 T cell receptor beta chains below all came from one sample that was sequenced in a study of tumor-infiltrating lymphocytes in primary liver carcinoma. Production of TCR beta cDNA used around 0.45 ug total RNA together with a constant-region primer. Slightly modified ARM-PCR, run as three nested multiplex PCR rounds, produced the TCR beta libraries. TRBV1-TRBV30 forward and Cbeta reverse primers drove the first two roughly 11-cycle rounds. One entry per CDR3 protein results from TCRdb running MiXCR on the multiplex PCR reads. The sample consists of about 180,000 distinct CDR3 sequences, roughly 60% of them appearing once. Unsorted whole blood supplied the RNA, and germline DNA was extracted too. The sample was peripheral blood. All receptors come from a man aged 40-55 years with primary liver carcinoma and hepatitis B virus infection.

The V call is TRBV29-1, the J call TRBJ2-1; D possibly matches TRBD1 or TRBD2 (6 bases each). V shed 2 bases and J shed 5 bases, with 16 bases lying between them. The CDR3 loop spans 15 amino acids. Germline values: CDR1 SQVTM, CDR2 ANQGSEA. DNA for the CDR3: TGCAGCGTTGAAAGAGGACTCGGGGGCGACAATGAGCAGTTCTTC. Encoded protein: CSVERGLGGDNEQFF.

Notes on this clonotype: At one of its ends the junction is not consistent with the germline gene, which may arise from a read error. J is TRBJ2-7 and V is TRBV11-2; possible D gene TRBD2, 5 bases. CDR1 and CDR2 from the germline V gene are SGHAT and FQNNGV. The CDR3 has 15 amino acids. CDR3 region: CASSLAPVLAYEQYF. In DNA, the CDR3 is TGTGCTAGCAGCTTAGCGCCGGTGCTGGCCTACGAGCAGTACTTC.

This clonotype was detected a few times. This rearrangement joins TRBV10-3 to TRBJ2-2, with 8 bases aligning to TRBD1. The CDR3 is made up of 14 amino acids. Germline V gives CDR1 ENHRY, CDR2 SYGVKD. With V trimmed by 8 bases and J by 4 bases, 6 bases remained unmatched. CDR3 nucleotide sequence: TGTGCCATCGGGTTAGGGACAGGCACCGGGGAGCTGTTTTTT. Amino acid sequence: CAIGLGTGTGELFF.

Points on this clonotype: One end of the junction does not line up with germline, which may come from a read error. Written as DNA, the CDR3 is TGCAGCGTAGCCCCGGGGCTAGCGGGCGGAACCCAAGAGGCCCAGTACTTC. This sequence encodes CSVAPGLAGGTQEAQYF. V is TRBV29-1 and J is TRBJ2-5; 8 bases map to TRBD2. Germline V gene data show CDR1 as SQVTM and CDR2 as ANQGSEA. CDR3 size: 17 residues.

Notes on this clonotype: A much more abundant neighbour one base away suggests this may be a read error. The chain has TRBV11-2 and TRBJ1-1; D is uncertain. Looked up from germline, CDR1 is SGHAT and CDR2 is FQNNGV. The CDR3 length is 14 residues. The CDR3 coding sequence is TGTGTCAGCAGCTTATCCGACCCCCTCGGCGAAGCTTTCTTT. It translates to CVSSLSDPLGEAFF.

The J gene is TRBJ2-7, the V gene TRBV6-5, with a possible D match to TRBD1 (6 bases). V was clipped by 6 bases and J by 9 bases, with 15 bases between them. The CDR3 extends over 12 amino acids. Germline CDR1 is MNHEY and CDR2 is SVGAGI. CDR3 residues: CASSPGQHSQYF. The CDR3 DNA reads TGTGCCAGCAGCCCTGGACAGCATTCGCAGTACTTC.

With regard to this clonotype: Just one base apart from a much larger clone, this may be a read error. The CDR3 nucleotides are TGCAGCGTCCCCAGTATAGCGGGAGCGCAAGAGACCCAGTACTTC. It specifies CSVPSIAGAQETQYF. The rearrangement links TRBV29-1 to TRBJ2-5; TRBD2 matches at 9 bases. Germline V CDR1 and CDR2: SQVTM, ANQGSEA. Germline trimming cut 6 bases from V and 2 bases from J; bases unmatched to any gene: 10. This CDR3 spans 15 amino acids.

This clonotype was counted many times. CDR3 sequence: CSVQGLDYQETQYF. The CDR3 region has the DNA TGCAGCGTTCAAGGGTTGGACTACCAAGAGACCCAGTACTTC. The chain joins TRBV29-1 to TRBJ2-5, with a tentative D call TRBD2 (5 bases). This CDR3 has 14 amino acids. Germline assignment: CDR1 SQVTM and CDR2 ANQGSEA. Trimming took off 5 bases at V and 0 bases at J, with 13 bases between the two ends.

Remarks on this clonotype: Compared with germline, one end of the junction differs, possibly owing to a read error. The chain recombines TRBV24-1 with TRBJ2-1; TRBD2 matches at 12 bases. This CDR3 spans 15 amino acids. Per germline, CDR1 KGHDR and CDR2 SFDVKD. DNA of the CDR3: TGTGCAACCAGTGCTCTAGCGGGAGGGCCGAATGAGCAGTTCTTC. Translation: CATSALAGGPNEQFF.

In the case of this clonotype: The junction departs from the called germline gene at one end, perhaps through a read error. This sequence joins TRBV12-3 or TRBV12-4 and TRBJ2-5, with unresolved D. The CDR3 runs 12 residues. In DNA form, the CDR3 reads TGTGCCATCAGTCGGAGCCAAGAGACCCAGTACTTC. Encoded protein: CAISRSQETQYF.

In this sample, this clonotype turned up many times. V is TRBV11-2 and J is TRBJ1-2; D is perhaps TRBD1 (5 bases). Germline V CDR1 and CDR2: SGHAT, FQNNGV. Deletions cut 4 bases from V and 8 bases from J, with 20 bases between. This CDR3 contains 15 residues. The CDR3, as DNA: TGTGCCAGCAGCTCCCTAATGGGGGGTTTGCGGGGCTACACCTTC. Protein product: CASSSLMGGLRGYTF.

This clonotype was picked up many times. The CDR3 DNA is TGTGCCAGCAGCTTAGGATCTAGCGGGAGAGCAGATACGCAGTATTTT. Translated, it gives CASSLGSSGRADTQYF. This chain uses TRBV11-2 with TRBJ2-3; TRBD2 matches at 10 bases. The CDR3 contains 16 residues. CDR1 and CDR2 (germline): SGHAT, FQNNGV. After removal of 1 base from V and 4 bases from J, the junction contained 5 bases not matched to a gene.

About this clonotype: One base away lies a much larger clone, so this may be a sequencing read error. V gene TRBV11-2 combines with J gene TRBJ1-4; possibly TRBD1 for D (6 bases). V lost 2 bases and J 6 bases, leaving 19 bases between the germline ends. CDR3 length: 17 amino acids. The V gene's germline CDR1 is SGHAT and CDR2 FQNNGV. In DNA form, the CDR3 reads TGTGCCAGCAGCTTAAAAGTGGGGGGCCGACTGGATGAAAAACTGTTTTTT. The encoded protein is CASSLKVGGRLDEKLFF.

This clonotype was observed a few times. The chain links TRBV4-1 to TRBJ2-7, with D perhaps TRBD1 (6 bases). The length of the CDR3 is 13 residues. Trimming cost V 5 bases and J 5 bases, with 13 bases left between them. From germline, CDR1 is MGHRA and CDR2 YSYEKL. This CDR3 is CASSNPQGNEQYF. In DNA, the CDR3 is TGCGCCAGCAGCAACCCCCAGGGGAACGAGCAGTACTTC.

Only a few counts were recorded for this clonotype. The V gene is TRBV12-3 or TRBV12-4, the J gene TRBJ2-3; D not resolved. The CDR3 spans 13 residues. V lost 3 bases and J lost 4, with 8 bases in between. CDR3 DNA: TGTGCCAGCAGTTTCCGACTTTCAGATACGCAGTATTTT. This codes for CASSFRLSDTQYF.